This T cell receptor (beta chain) was identified in a study of cytomegalovirus exposure and HLA in healthy donors. Germline CDR1 and CDR2: MNHNS and SASEGT. J was trimmed by 0 bases and V by 4 bases; bases with no gene match: 7. The CDR3 is 16 residues long. PCR employed 60 Vbeta and 13 Jbeta primers. Profiling relied on immunoSEQ multiplex PCR, and the TCRdb table lists in-frame clones only, not all of them. The sample totals about 58,000 clones. This chain uses TRBV6-1 with TRBJ2-3; 7 bases line up with TRBD2. Sequenced input: PBMCs. The receptor comes from a male donor in good health and CMV-seronegative. CDR3 sequence reads: CASSVTSASSTDTQYF. The CDR3 nucleotides read TGTGCCAGCAGTGTAACTAGCGCATCTAGCACAGATACGCAGTATTTT.